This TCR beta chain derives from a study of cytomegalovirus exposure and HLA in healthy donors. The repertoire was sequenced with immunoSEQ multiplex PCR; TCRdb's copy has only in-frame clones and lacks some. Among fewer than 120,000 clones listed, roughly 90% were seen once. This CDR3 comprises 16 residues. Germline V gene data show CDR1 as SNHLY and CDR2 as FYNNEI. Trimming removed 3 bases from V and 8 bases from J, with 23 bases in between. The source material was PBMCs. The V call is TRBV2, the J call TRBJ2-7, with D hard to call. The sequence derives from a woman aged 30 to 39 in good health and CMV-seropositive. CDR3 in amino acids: CASSDLDAPLEYQQYF. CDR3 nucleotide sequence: TGTGCCAGCAGTGATTTGGATGCTCCACTGGAGTATCAGCAGTACTTC.